Presented here are 25 T cell receptor beta chains from one specimen sequenced in a study of patients and donors after allogeneic stem cell transplantation. TCRdb reanalysed the RT-PCR reads using MiXCR and keeps one entry per CDR3 protein. The repertoire includes around 150,000 distinct CDR3 sequences, about two fifths of them detected once, and around half sits in the top ten. Sequencing was done on a sample of blood, either unsorted or a sorted T cell fraction (not recorded which). The receptors derive from a human donor who was either an allogeneic HSCT recipient or a stem cell or donor lymphocyte infusion donor (not recorded which). It is not recorded whose cells these are; they may come from a transplant donor.

This clonotype was seen a handful of times. The chain's CDR3 is CASSPDRLGKAFF. In nucleotides, the CDR3 is TGTGCCAGCAGTCCAGACCGACTTGGAAAAGCTTTCTTT. The chain links TRBV12-3 or TRBV12-4 to TRBJ1-1; D is uncertain. The CDR3 runs to 13 residues. V lost 5 bases and J lost 9, with 16 bases in between.

The gene calls are TRBV28 and TRBJ1-2; D not resolved. The CDR3 runs 12 residues. V gave up 6 bases and J gave up 6 bases, with 11 bases separating them. Germline CDR1 reads MDHEN; CDR2 reads SYDVKM. The CDR3 DNA reads TGTGCCAGCAGCTTAATTTCGGATGGCTACACCTTC. It yields the protein CASSLISDGYTF.

The chain links TRBV7-9 to TRBJ1-2, with 9 bases lining up with TRBD1. This CDR3 has 11 amino acids. Per germline, CDR1 SEHNR and CDR2 FQNEAQ (reference sequence). The ends lost 10 bases at V and 8 bases at J; junction bases unmatched: 5. CDR3 sequence: CATLTGGGYTF. The CDR3 nucleotides are TGTGCCACTCTAACAGGGGGCGGCTACACCTTC.

The rearrangement uses TRBV11-3 and TRBJ2-1; tentatively, D is TRBD2 (6 bases). The length of the CDR3 is 15 residues. Trimming took off 1 base at V and 3 bases at J, with 10 bases between the two ends. The V gene's germline CDR1 is SGHNT and CDR2 YENEEA. The CDR3: CASSLARGNYNEQFF. In nucleotides, the CDR3 is TGTGCCAGCAGCTTAGCCCGGGGGAACTACAATGAGCAGTTCTTC.

With regard to this clonotype: The final CDR3 position lacks the conserved phenylalanine or tryptophan, pointing to a likely read error. The J gene is TRBJ1-1, the V gene TRBV12-3 or TRBV12-4; unclear D gene. Trimming left V 5 bases short and J 4 bases short, with 8 bases between. CDR3 size: 12 residues. CDR3 DNA sequence: TGTGCCAGCAGTCCGGACGGCACTGAAGCTTTCTCT. This encodes CASSPDGTEAFS.

The rearrangement joins TRBV6-5 to TRBJ1-6; possibly TRBD1 for D (6 bases). Germline V gene data show CDR1 as MNHEY and CDR2 as SVGAGI. The CDR3 is 13 amino acids. Trimming pared 8 bases from V and 5 bases from J, leaving 10 bases between. Here the CDR3 DNA reads TGTGCCAGCCAGGACAGACATAATTCACCCCTCCACTTT. Amino acids: CASQDRHNSPLHF.

The rearrangement joins TRBV28 to TRBJ2-3; 8 positions match TRBD1. Germline V gives CDR1 MDHEN, CDR2 SYDVKM. The CDR3 extends over 15 amino acids. The trim removed 5 bases at V and 2 bases at J, leaving 6 bases unmatched. For the CDR3, the DNA is TGTGCCAGCAGTCCGGACAGGGAGGTCACAGATACGCAGTATTTT. It encodes CASSPDREVTDTQYF.

V usage is TRBV13 and J usage is TRBJ2-3, with TRBD1 matching 7 bases. Germline trimming cut 3 bases from V and 4 bases from J; bases unmatched to any gene: 4. Germline V gives CDR1 PRHDT, CDR2 FYEKMQ (reference sequence). This CDR3 comprises 14 residues. CDR3 residues: CASSLGQGADTQYF. CDR3 DNA: TGTGCCAGCAGCTTGGGCCAGGGGGCAGATACGCAGTATTTT.

This clonotype was counted only a few times. The chain has TRBV5-1 and TRBJ1-1; D not resolved. The CDR3 loop spans 15 amino acids. Trimming removed 0 bases from V and 0 bases from J, with 9 bases in between. Germline CDR1 reads SGHRS; CDR2 reads YFSETQ. In DNA, the CDR3 is TGCGCCAGCAGCTTGGATACAGTCTTGAACACTGAAGCTTTCTTT. It specifies CASSLDTVLNTEAFF.

The gene calls are TRBV6-2 or TRBV6-3 and TRBJ1-1; D call uncertain. This CDR3 has 13 amino acids. Between the trimmed V and J ends, which lost 6 bases and 4 bases, there was a span of 12 bases. Germline V CDR1 and CDR2: MNHEY, SVGEGT. The CDR3 region has the DNA TGTGCCAGCAGGTCTCCGGCCACCACTGAAGCTTTCTTT. It encodes CASRSPATTEAFF.

V gene TRBV28 combines with J gene TRBJ1-1; possible D gene TRBD1, 5 bases. Germline V gene data show CDR1 as MDHEN and CDR2 as SYDVKM. The CDR3 is 11 residues long. V was clipped by 7 bases and J by 11 bases, with 14 bases between them. CDR3 in amino acids: CASIQGTAAFF. Written as DNA, the CDR3 is TGTGCCAGCATCCAGGGCACCGCCGCTTTCTTT. The full variable domain, rest sourced from reference TRBV28 and TRBJ1-1, is DVKVTQSSRYLVKRTGEKVFLECVQDMDHENMFWYRQDPGLGLRLIYFSYDVKMKEKGDIPEGYSVSREKKERFSLILESASTNQTSMYLCASIQGTAAFFGQGTRLTVV.

The chain uses TRBV20-1 and TRBJ1-4; 9 nucleotides line up with TRBD1. CDR1 and CDR2 from the germline V gene are DFQATT and SNEGSKA (reference sequence). CDR3 length: 15 amino acids. V shed 6 bases and J 8 bases; nucleotides not matched to a gene: 13. CDR3 coding DNA: TGCAGTGCCCTCCGGGACAGGGTAGGAGGGGAAAAACTGTTTTTT. Amino acids: CSALRDRVGGEKLFF.

This clonotype has only one observation. The chain is built from TRBV6-1 and TRBJ1-6, with D uncertain. V lost 2 bases, J lost 6 bases, and 11 bases lay in between. The CDR3 length is 15 residues. Germline V gives CDR1 MNHNS, CDR2 SASEGT. The CDR3 DNA reads as TGTGCCAGCAGTGAATCACGAGCCAGTAATTCACCCCTCCACTTT. Protein: CASSESRASNSPLHF.

The rearrangement uses TRBV6-6 and TRBJ1-1; D not certain. Germline V CDR1 and CDR2: MNHNY, SVGAGI (reference sequence). V lost 9 bases and J 1 base, leaving 12 bases between the germline ends. CDR3 length: 13 residues. This CDR3 is CASKLDGNTEAFF. Here the CDR3 DNA reads TGTGCCAGTAAGTTAGACGGGAACACTGAAGCTTTCTTT.

The DNA for the CDR3 is TGCGCCAGCAGCTTGAATCGACAGGGGTCCTACAATGAGCAGTTCTTC. It codes for CASSLNRQGSYNEQFF. This chain uses TRBV5-1 with TRBJ2-1; 8 nucleotides line up with TRBD1. There are 16 residues in the CDR3. The germline gives CDR1 SGHRS, CDR2 YFSETQ. Trimming cost V 1 base and J 1 base; bases outside gene matches: 4.

The V and J genes are TRBV7-2 and TRBJ2-3, with no clear D. The CDR3 totals 14 residues. Germline lookup yields CDR1 SGHTA and CDR2 FQGNSA. Trimming pared 0 bases from V and 0 bases from J, leaving 4 bases between. The CDR3 bases are TGTGCCAGCAGCTTAGCGAGCAGCACAGATACGCAGTATTTT. Translated, it gives CASSLASSTDTQYF. Based on the CDR3 plus reference TRBV7-2 and TRBJ2-3, the full variable domain is GAGVSQSPSNKVTEKGKDVELRCDPISGHTALYWYRQSLGQGLEFLIYFQGNSAPDKSGLPSDRFSAERTGGSVSTLTIQRTQQEDSAVYLCASSLASSTDTQYFGPGTRLTVL.

This clonotype has at least ten counts. The chain joins TRBV12-3 or TRBV12-4 to TRBJ2-6; no clear D. The CDR3 runs to 14 residues. Trimming shortened V by 1 base and J by 5 bases, and 6 bases separated the two germline ends. CDR3 sequence (DNA): TGTGCCAGCAGTTTAGGTGACAGGGCCAACGTCCTGACTTTC. Protein: CASSLGDRANVLTF.

Comment on this clonotype: This could be a read error, since a much larger clone is one nucleotide away. This chain links TRBV3-1 with TRBJ1-1, with 7 positions matching TRBD1. Germline CDR1 and CDR2: LGHDT and YNNKEL (reference sequence). Unmatched junction bases numbered 3, after V lost 4 bases and J lost 1 base. The CDR3 consists of 14 residues. CDR3 loop: CASSRDSRNTEAFF. DNA of the CDR3: TGTGCCAGCAGCCGGGACAGTCGGAACACTGAAGCTTTCTTT.

The rearrangement joins TRBV5-6 to TRBJ1-1, with D maybe TRBD1 (6 bases). Germline V gene sequence: CDR1 SGHDT, CDR2 YYEEEE. The CDR3 runs 14 residues. V gave up 0 bases and J gave up 6 bases, with 12 bases separating them. The CDR3, as DNA: TGTGCCAGCAGCTTGGTACAGGGCCACGCTGAAGCTTTCTTT. It encodes CASSLVQGHAEAFF.

V gene TRBV27 combines with J gene TRBJ2-2; 8 bases are a match to TRBD1. Germline V gives CDR1 MNHEY, CDR2 SMNVEV (reference sequence). The length of the CDR3 is 15 residues. Trimming at V came to 0 bases and at J to 6 bases, leaving 3 bases not matched to a gene. The DNA of the CDR3 is TGTGCCAGCAGTTTATCTACGACAGGGGCCGGGGAGCTGTTTTTT. It translates to CASSLSTTGAGELFF.

The rearrangement uses TRBV20-1 and TRBJ1-2; 7 nucleotides align to TRBD1. Trimming at V came to 5 bases and at J to 4 bases, leaving 7 bases not matched to a gene. The CDR3 spans 13 residues. The germline V gene has CDR1 DFQATT and CDR2 SNEGSKA (reference sequence). CDR3 protein: CSASPGQSYGYTF. DNA of the CDR3: TGCAGTGCTTCCCCGGGACAGAGCTATGGCTACACCTTC.

The chain uses TRBV3-1 and TRBJ1-1; D not certain. CDR3 length equals 13 residues. Trimming pared 4 bases from V and 5 bases from J, leaving 11 bases between. Germline lookup yields CDR1 LGHDT and CDR2 YNNKEL (reference sequence). CDR3 DNA sequence: TGTGCCAGCAGCCGTTCAGGCTGGACTGAAGCTTTCTTT. This gives the protein CASSRSGWTEAFF.

The chain recombines TRBV12-3 or TRBV12-4 with TRBJ1-5; D is unclear. V lost 6 bases and J lost 11, with 17 bases in between. This CDR3 has 13 amino acids. CDR3 nucleotide sequence: TGTGCCAGCAGGTTTATGACGCCGTTGTCCCAGCATTTT. The encoded protein is CASRFMTPLSQHF.

This clonotype occurred once. The chain links TRBV4-3 to TRBJ2-1; D perhaps matches TRBD2 (6 bases). The CDR3 length is 16 residues. V was trimmed by 0 bases and J by 5 bases, leaving 14 bases between them. Germline assignment: CDR1 LGHNA and CDR2 YSLEER. This CDR3 is CASSQDGWRGHNEQFF. The CDR3 DNA follows: TGCGCCAGCAGCCAAGACGGGTGGCGGGGTCACAATGAGCAGTTCTTC.

The chain carries TRBV12-3 or TRBV12-4 and TRBJ1-4; unclear D gene. The CDR3 contains 12 residues. Between the trimmed V and J ends, which lost 6 bases and 10 bases, there was a span of 12 bases. The DNA for the CDR3 is TGTGCCAGCAGCCTCCCCGCCCGAAAACTGTTTTTT. Encoded protein: CASSLPARKLFF.